Listed below are T cell receptor beta chains from one sample, sequenced in a study of T-cell reconstitution after alpha-beta-depleted transplantation in children. A single record per CDR3 protein comes from TCRdb applying MiXCR to the PCR reads. The profile shows about 230,000 distinct CDR3 sequences, about 11% of them singletons. The starting material was PBMCs, obtained before TCRalphabeta/CD19-depleted stem cell transplant. The receptors originated from a child less than two years old with acute myeloid leukemia, due to receive a stem cell transplant. The CDR3 runs from the conserved cysteine through the conserved F or W. D genes are given only for firm matches. Clone size appears in some rows only: once, few, many, or a class for an expanded clone.

>-|few|TRBV20-1|TRBJ1-1
TGCAGTGTCAGATTGAACACTGAAGCTTTCTTT
CSVRLNTEAFF
>TRBD2|many|TRBV7-3|TRBJ2-1
TGTGCCAGCAGCTGGGCTAGCGGGAGGTACAATGAGCAGTTCTTC
CASSWASGRYNEQFF
>TRBD1|many|TRBV15|TRBJ2-2
TGTGCCAGGAAGGGGACAGGGGAGGCCGGGGAGCTGTTTTTT
CARKGTGEAGELFF
>TRBD1|-|TRBV11-1|TRBJ2-7
TGTGCCAGCAGCTTTGCCCCGGGACAGAGTCAGTACTTC
CASSFAPGQSQYF
>-|many|TRBV5-6|TRBJ2-4
TGTGCCAGCAGCTTGAGGTCATTTGGAAACATTCAGTACTTC
CASSLRSFGNIQYF
>-|-|TRBV5-1|TRBJ1-1
TGCGCCAGCAGCTTTATTTATCCCCCCGCAGCCGAAGCTTTCTTT
CASSFIYPPAAEAFF
>TRBD1|-|TRBV7-2|TRBJ2-1
TGTGCCAGCAGCCAGGGACAGAATCGTCGCAATGAGCAGTTCTTC
CASSQGQNRRNEQFF
>-|many|TRBV12-3/TRBV12-4|TRBJ2-1
TGTGCCAGCAGTACTAGCTTAACGAATGAGCAGTTCTTC
CASSTSLTNEQFF
>TRBD1|few|TRBV18|TRBJ1-6
TGTGCCAGCTCACCACAGGACAGGGGCCTCCACTTT
CASSPQDRGLHF
>-|few|TRBV20-1|TRBJ2-3
TGCAGTGCTAACAGCGGGTCCCGGGATACGCAGTATTTT
CSANSGSRDTQYF
>-|few|TRBV11-2|TRBJ2-3
TGTGCCAGCAACCCCTTTGTAACGACTAGCACAGATACGCAGTATTTT
CASNPFVTTSTDTQYF
>TRBD1|many|TRBV27|TRBJ2-6
TGTGCCAGCAGTTTGGGGACAGGGGGCTCTGGGGCCAACGTCCTGACTTTC
CASSLGTGGSGANVLTF
>-|many|TRBV5-1|TRBJ2-6
TGCGCCAGCAGCGACTTCTCTGGGGCCAACGTCCTGACTTTC
CASSDFSGANVLTF
>-|few|TRBV2|TRBJ2-2
TGTGCCAGCAGTGAAGGGGAACCGTTTAGGGAGCTGTTTTTT
CASSEGEPFRELFF
>-|few|TRBV19|TRBJ2-1
TGTGCCAGTAAAAAGGGAGTCGGTTACTACAATGAGCAGTTCTTC
CASKKGVGYYNEQFF
>TRBD2|many|TRBV29-1|TRBJ2-1
TGCAGCGTTGTCCGCATGGGGCTAGCGGGTCCCTACAATGAGCAGTTCTTC
CSVVRMGLAGPYNEQFF
>TRBD2|-|TRBV3-1|TRBJ2-7
TGTGCCAGCAGCCAAGGGTTCTCTAGCGGGGGAGCCTACGAGCAGTACTTC
CASSQGFSSGGAYEQYF
>-|-|TRBV5-1|TRBJ1-3
TGTGCCAGCAGCTTCGGGCCAAGGGGGAGCTACACCATATATTTT
CASSFGPRGSYTIYF
>TRBD2|many|TRBV12-3/TRBV12-4|TRBJ2-1
TGTGCCAGCAGCCGCGGGAGGGACTCCTACAATGAGCAGTTCTTC
CASSRGRDSYNEQFF
>TRBD1|many|TRBV27|TRBJ1-2
TGTGCCAGCAGTTTATCCCATCCGAACAGGGGTTGGGATGGCTACACCTTC
CASSLSHPNRGWDGYTF
>TRBD1|many|TRBV20-1|TRBJ2-1
TGCAGTGGCTCCAGGACAGGGCCCTACAATGAGCAGTTCTTC
CSGSRTGPYNEQFF
>TRBD1|many|TRBV19|TRBJ2-1
TGTGCCAGTAGTACAGGGACAGCCAATAATGAGCAGTTCTTC
CASSTGTANNEQFF
>TRBD2|many|TRBV10-3|TRBJ2-2
TGTGCCACTCTGCTAGCGGGAAGTAGTATCGGGGAGCTGTTTTTT
CATLLAGSSIGELFF
>-|many|TRBV12-3/TRBV12-4|TRBJ2-3
TGTGCCAGCATTACAAGCGGCACAGATACGCAGTATTTT
CASITSGTDTQYF
>-|many|TRBV18|TRBJ2-1
TGTGCCAGCTCACCAGTAGGGGAGCAGTTCTTC
CASSPVGEQFF
>-|many|TRBV30|TRBJ1-1
TGTGCCTGGAGGCCCCAGAACACTGAAGCTTTCTTT
CAWRPQNTEAFF
>TRBD1|many|TRBV24-1|TRBJ1-2
TGTGCCACCAGTGAATCGACAGGGGAGGATGGCTACACCTTC
CATSESTGEDGYTF
>-|many|TRBV5-1|TRBJ1-2
TGCGCCAGCAGCTTGGCCGCCGGGACCGGAACTGGCTACACCTTC
CASSLAAGTGTGYTF
>-|many|TRBV29-1|TRBJ2-1
TGCAGCGTTGAACGCGGCTACAATGAGCAGTTCTTC
CSVERGYNEQFF
>-|many|TRBV18|TRBJ1-5
TGTGCCAGCTCAGGTGGAACTGGTCTTAATCAGCCCCAGCATTTT
CASSGGTGLNQPQHF
>-|many|TRBV19|TRBJ2-7
TGTGCCAGTAGTATAGCTAGTCCAGCCGGGGAGCAGTACTTC
CASSIASPAGEQYF
>-|many|TRBV20-1|TRBJ1-6
TGCAGTGCTAGGCCGCCTGGGAGGAATTCACCCCTCCACTTT
CSARPPGRNSPLHF
>-|many|TRBV15|TRBJ2-7
TGTGCCACCAGCAGAGAACAGCCCCTCTACGAGCAGTACTTC
CATSREQPLYEQYF
>TRBD1|many|TRBV5-1|TRBJ2-3
TGCGCCAGCAGCTTACTGATTTCAGGGGGCAGGGCAGATACGCAGTATTTT
CASSLLISGGRADTQYF
>-|many|TRBV25-1|TRBJ2-1
TGTGCCAGCAGTCCCCCGGGACCATCATACAATGAGCAGTTCTTC
CASSPPGPSYNEQFF
>-|many|TRBV15|TRBJ1-1
TGTGCCACCAGCAGAGGACGGGGGGGCTACATGAACACTGAAGCTTTCTTT
CATSRGRGGYMNTEAFF
>-|once|TRBV28|TRBJ1-4
TGTGCCAGGAATTCCAGATTCGAAAAACTGTTTTTT
CARNSRFEKLFF
>TRBD2|many|TRBV9|TRBJ2-2
TGTGCCAGCAGCCCGGGACTAGCCGTCACCGGGGAGCTGTTTTTT
CASSPGLAVTGELFF
>-|-|TRBV28|TRBJ2-7
TGTGCCAGCAGTTTTATGAGGGTTAATAAGCAGTACTTC
CASSFMRVNKQYF
>TRBD2|many|TRBV7-8|TRBJ2-5
TGTGCCAGCAGCCCATGGGGCGGGGGGGGGCCCCAAGAGACCCAGTACTTC
CASSPWGGGGPQETQYF
>TRBD1|many|TRBV7-9|TRBJ2-4
TGTGCCAGCAGCCTAGACGGACAGGGAGGCTACATTCAGTACTTC
CASSLDGQGGYIQYF
>-|-|TRBV29-1|TRBJ2-7
TGCAGCGTTGAATCGACAGGTGAGCAGTACTTC
CSVESTGEQYF
>-|many|TRBV27|TRBJ2-3
TGTGCCAGCAGTATGGGCGTCACAGATACGCAGTATTTT
CASSMGVTDTQYF
>-|many|TRBV21-1|TRBJ1-2
TGTGCCAGCAGCCCCCGGGACGGAGGGGTGTATGGCTACACCTTC
CASSPRDGGVYGYTF
>-|many|TRBV27|TRBJ2-2
TGTGCCAGCAGTCTGGGGATCGGGCATGCGAACACCGGGGAGCTGTTTTTT
CASSLGIGHANTGELFF
>-|many|TRBV28|TRBJ1-1
TGTGCCATCCTAACCACCACTGGGATGAACACTGAAGCTTTCTTT
CAILTTTGMNTEAFF
>-|many|TRBV29-1|TRBJ2-2
TGCAGCGTTGAACGGGAGCCGGGCACCGGGGAGCTGTTTTTT
CSVEREPGTGELFF
>TRBD2|many|TRBV12-3/TRBV12-4|TRBJ2-1
TGTGCCAGCAGATACCTATTGACTAGCGGGTACAATGAGCAGTTCTTC
CASRYLLTSGYNEQFF
>-|-|TRBV24-1|TRBJ2-3
TGTGCCACCAGTAATCGAGATACGCAGTATTTT
CATSNRDTQYF
>TRBD2|-|TRBV20-1|TRBJ2-1
TGCAGTGCTAGAGATAGCCCCCTCGGGACTAGCGGGAGAAGGTCCTACAATGAGCAGTTCTTC
CSARDSPLGTSGRRSYNEQFF
>-|many|TRBV2|TRBJ1-1
TGTGCCAGCAGTGCAGGGGCCAATACTGAAGCTTTCTTT
CASSAGANTEAFF
>-|-|TRBV7-9|TRBJ1-2
TGTGCCAGCAGCTACAGTTATGGCTACACCTTC
CASSYSYGYTF
>-|many|TRBV12-3/TRBV12-4|TRBJ2-7
TGTGCCAGCAGTTTCGGGCGCGGTGGAGAGTACTTC
CASSFGRGGEYF
>-|-|TRBV11-1|TRBJ1-5
TGTGCCAGCAGCTTATCAGCCCATCAGCCCCAGCATTTT
CASSLSAHQPQHF
>-|few|TRBV6-1|TRBJ2-7
TGTGCCAGCAGTGACGGACCTGGTGACCTTTACGAGCAGTACTTC
CASSDGPGDLYEQYF
>TRBD2|many|TRBV20-1|TRBJ2-7
TGCAGTGCTAGTATTACTAGCGGGCAATACGAGCAGTACTTC
CSASITSGQYEQYF
>-|many|TRBV10-3|TRBJ1-2
TGTGCCATCAGTGAGTCGGGACTGAACTATGGCTACACCTTC
CAISESGLNYGYTF
>TRBD1|many|TRBV29-1|TRBJ2-5
TGCAGCGTTGGAAGAGGGACAGGGGTACAAGAGACCCAGTACTTC
CSVGRGTGVQETQYF
>-|many|TRBV7-3|TRBJ2-3
TGTGCCAGCAGCCCTAACCTGGACACAGATACGCAGTATTTT
CASSPNLDTDTQYF